Given below is one TCR beta chain in context. The antigen is undetermined. CDR1 is ENHRY and CDR2 is SYGVKD in the germline V gene. This CDR3 comprises 16 residues. V shed 3 bases and J shed 0 bases, with 9 bases lying between them. The source of the sample is a study of cytomegalovirus exposure and HLA in healthy donors. Whole-study context: Findings of an earlier analysis included 90 million to 120 million unique TCR beta sequences from around 180 million T cells. General study points: Many donors shared some public TCRs, even though most TCR sequences were rare.

A multiplex PCR was run with 60 Vbeta primers and 13 Jbeta primers. The method was immunoSEQ multiplex PCR; TCRdb's version includes in-frame clones alone and lacks a portion of them. Here the sample spans about 98,000 clones, roughly 80% being singletons. The sequence derives from a man in his 60s in good health and CMV-seropositive. The V gene is TRBV10-3, the J gene TRBJ1-6; D not certain. Sample: PBMCs. The CDR3 DNA reads TGTGCCATCAGTGACCGTGTTCGCTCCTATAATTCACCCCTCCACTTT. This encodes CAISDRVRSYNSPLHF.